This TCR beta chain was retrieved from a study of blood T cell repertoires in COVID-19. Across the study: COVID-19 samples collected from the United States, Italy and Spain covered acute and convalescent phases. T cells, B-cell-depleted T cells, or PBMCs supplied cDNA or gDNA.

This CDR3 region has 14 residues. Germline V CDR1 and CDR2: MNHNY, SVGAGI (reference sequence). The ends lost 8 bases at V and 0 bases at J; junction bases unmatched: 3. Profiled with immunoSEQ multiplex PCR; TCRdb holds only in-frame clones, not every one. Of roughly 180,000 clones detected, 88% appear once; the ten largest clones hold 3.5% to 5%. The rearrangement joins TRBV6-6 to TRBJ2-1; 8 positions match TRBD2. The origin of this receptor is a woman aged 30 to 39 with acute or convalescent COVID-19. Material for sequencing was peripheral blood. CDR3 bases: TGTGCCAGCTCGGGGGGGAGCTCCTACAATGAGCAGTTCTTC. This codes for CASSGGSSYNEQFF.